This entry concerns a single T cell receptor beta chain. The sample belongs to a study of blood T cell repertoires in COVID-19. Study background: The United States, Italy and Spain were the sources of the acute and convalescent COVID-19 samples.

Patients from Seattle were sampled longitudinally, starting during active infection. The CDR3 is made up of 13 amino acids. CDR1 is SEHNR, CDR2 FQNEAQ, per germline (reference sequence). V gave up 5 bases and J gave up 6 bases; unmatched junction bases: 3. Using immunoSEQ multiplex PCR, the repertoire was profiled, and TCRdb retains in-frame clones only, with some absent. The table has 250,000 to 300,000 clones, about nine tenths seen once; the top ten hold around 2.2%. The clonotype was recovered from a woman aged 25 to 39 with COVID-19, enrolled during active disease. Sequencing input: peripheral blood. The rearrangement links TRBV7-9 to TRBJ2-1, with 8 bases that match TRBD1. The CDR3: CASSQGAGNEQFF. The CDR3 DNA is TGTGCCAGCAGCCAGGGGGCGGGCAATGAGCAGTTCTTC.